The 21 T cell receptor beta chains below all came from one sample that was sequenced in a study of blood T cell repertoires in COVID-19 (dated by TCRdb to between 2020 and 2021). Library prep was done by the immunoSEQ multiplex PCR assay. TCRdb provides this immuneACCESS table in a form limited to in-frame rearrangements. Some clones are lacking; in checked studies, under half of them reflect an unresolved V gene, and why the rest are absent is not known. The table for this sample lists more than 100,000 clones; around 81% of them were counted only once. 2% to 2.5% of the sample rests with the top ten. Sequencing input: peripheral blood. Receptors were obtained from a man aged 70 or older with acute or convalescent COVID-19.

This chain uses TRBV5-1 with TRBJ1-1; D is unclear. The CDR3 runs 17 residues. Germline CDR1 reads SGHRS; CDR2 reads YFSETQ. Trimming shortened V by 0 bases and J by 0 bases, and 15 bases separated the two germline ends. The CDR3 region is CASSLAIGGSMNTEAFF. The CDR3 region has the DNA TGCGCCAGCAGCTTGGCCATCGGCGGGTCCATGAACACTGAAGCTTTCTTT.

The chain employs TRBV11-3 and TRBJ1-6; D gene ambiguous. With 5 bases removed from V and 7 bases from J, the gap between germline ends came to 12 bases. CDR1 and CDR2 (germline): SGHNT, YENEEA. CDR3 length: 14 amino acids. The CDR3 DNA sequence: TGTGCCAGCAGCCCGGGGAGGGAAAATTCACCCCTCCACTTT. Protein sequence: CASSPGRENSPLHF.

The chain recombines TRBV3-1 (or the pseudogene TRBV3-2) with TRBJ1-5; D gene ambiguous. Per germline, CDR1 LGHDT and CDR2 YNNKEL (reference sequence). The CDR3 length is 13 residues. V lost 2 bases and J 4 bases, leaving 6 bases between the germline ends. CDR3 DNA: TGTGCCAGCAGCCAATTTATAAATCAGCCCCAGCATTTT. This codes for CASSQFINQPQHF.

The V and J genes are TRBV9 and TRBJ1-2, with 8 bases identical to TRBD1. The V gene end was trimmed by 2 bases and the J gene end by 8 bases; junction bases not matched to a gene: 11. CDR3 size: 15 residues. Per the germline V gene, CDR1 is SGDLS and CDR2 is YYNGEE. CDR3 region: CASSVDLTDRAGYTF. CDR3 bases: TGTGCCAGCAGCGTCGACTTAACGGACAGGGCAGGCTACACCTTC.

V usage is TRBV5-6 and J usage is TRBJ2-3, with a weak D call TRBD1 (6 bases). The V gene's germline CDR1 is SGHDT and CDR2 YYEEEE. V was cut by 2 bases and J by 2 bases, with 15 bases left in between. CDR3 size: 16 residues. CDR3 nucleotides: TGTGCCAGCAGCTTCTTTCAACAGGGTTTCACAGATACGCAGTATTTT. Translated, it gives CASSFFQQGFTDTQYF.

The rearrangement uses TRBV6-6 and TRBJ1-4; a weak D match, TRBD1 (5 bases). Germline V lookup: CDR1 MNHNY, CDR2 SVGAGI (reference sequence). V was pared by 2 bases and J by 7 bases, with 11 bases between. The CDR3 extends over 14 amino acids. CDR3 DNA: TGTGCCAGCAGTTACATGGACAAGATTGAAAAACTGTTTTTT. Translating gives CASSYMDKIEKLFF.

J is TRBJ2-2 and V is TRBV25-1; 7 nucleotides agree with TRBD1. From germline, CDR1 is MGHDK and CDR2 SYGVNS. The CDR3 consists of 16 residues. After removal of 1 base from V and 0 bases from J, the junction contained 2 bases not matched to a gene. The CDR3 here is CASSEWDSANTGELFF. The DNA of the CDR3 is TGTGCCAGCAGTGAATGGGACAGTGCGAACACCGGGGAGCTGTTTTTT.

The V and J genes are TRBV4-1 and TRBJ1-6; possible D gene TRBD1, 6 bases. Germline-derived CDR1 and CDR2 are MGHRA and YSYEKL. V lost 1 base, J lost 4 bases, and 17 bases lay in between. The CDR3 covers 18 residues. The CDR3 sequence: CASSQGLRVRGYNSPLHF. The CDR3 bases are TGCGCCAGCAGCCAAGGTCTAAGGGTGAGGGGGTATAATTCACCCCTCCACTTT.

The V call is TRBV29-1, the J call TRBJ2-4; the D is unclear. Germline V gives CDR1 SQVTM, CDR2 ANQGSEA. CDR3 size: 11 residues. The V end was cut by 6 bases, the J end by 3 bases, with 6 bases between. The CDR3, as DNA: TGCAGCGTAAACAGCAAAAACATTCAGTACTTC. Encoded protein: CSVNSKNIQYF.

The CDR3 reads CASSLGGGHYNEQFF. The CDR3 coding sequence is TGTGCCAGCAGCTTAGGCGGGGGGCACTACAATGAGCAGTTCTTC. V gene TRBV7-3 combines with J gene TRBJ2-1, with TRBD2 matching 8 bases. Germline CDR1 reads SGHTA; CDR2 reads FQGTGA. The CDR3 contains 15 residues. After removal of 2 bases from V and 3 bases from J, the junction contained 3 bases not matched to a gene.

The chain combines TRBV3-1 (or the pseudogene TRBV3-2) with TRBJ1-5; D unclear. The V gene lost 3 bases and the J gene lost 0 bases, with 9 bases spanning the gap. The CDR3 extends over 15 amino acids. Germline values: CDR1 LGHDT, CDR2 YNNKEL (reference sequence). In DNA, the CDR3 is TGTGCCAGCAGCCATGGGGAGAGTAGCAATCAGCCCCAGCATTTT. Its translation: CASSHGESSNQPQHF.

V gene TRBV28 combines with J gene TRBJ2-1, with TRBD2 matching 13 bases. Germline V gene lookup returns CDR1 MDHEN and CDR2 SYDVKM. V shed 6 bases, J shed 15 bases, and the junction held 11 bases outside the gene matches. There are 14 residues in the CDR3. The CDR3 DNA reads TGTGCCAGCAGCCTTACTAGCGGGGGGGGTATTCGGTTCTTC. This translates into CASSLTSGGGIRFF.

The chain employs TRBV4-3 and TRBJ2-7, with 7 bases identical to TRBD2. J gave up 5 bases and V 4 bases, and 14 bases lay outside the gene matches. In germline, CDR1 is LGHNA, CDR2 YSLEER. CDR3 length: 16 amino acids. The CDR3 sequence: CASSRLGQGGAHEQYF. For the CDR3, the DNA is TGCGCCAGCAGCCGCCTGGGCCAGGGAGGGGCCCACGAGCAGTACTTC.

The V call is TRBV27, the J call TRBJ1-2; D is possibly TRBD1 (6 bases). This CDR3 is 15 amino acids long. In germline, CDR1 is MNHEY, CDR2 SMNVEV (reference sequence). V was trimmed by 6 bases and J by 4 bases, leaving 18 bases between them. CDR3 region: CASRGQNPLGYGYTF. Written as DNA, the CDR3 is TGTGCCAGCAGAGGACAGAACCCCCTTGGCTATGGCTACACCTTC.

The V call is TRBV30, the J call TRBJ1-2; no clear D gene. Trimming stripped 0 bases from V and 0 bases from J, with 20 bases between. The CDR3 contains 18 residues. Germline assignment: CDR1 GTSNPN and CDR2 SVGIG (reference sequence). CDR3 sequence reads: CAWSVLDRVWKTNYGYTF. The CDR3 nucleotides read TGTGCCTGGAGTGTACTCGATCGGGTTTGGAAAACTAACTATGGCTACACCTTC.

This clone showed up just a few times. The CDR3 DNA reads as TGTGCCAGCAGTTATGACAGGGCGGTTGGTTATAGCAATCAGCCCCAGCATTTT. Residues: CASSYDRAVGYSNQPQHF. The chain recombines TRBV6-2 or TRBV6-3 with TRBJ1-5; the match to TRBD1 covers 7 bases. The CDR3 consists of 18 residues. CDR1 is MNHEY and CDR2 is SVGEGT in the germline V gene. J lost 0 bases, V lost 3 bases, and 11 bases had no gene match.

The chain carries TRBV6-5 and TRBJ1-2; 12 bases are shared with TRBD1. The CDR3 runs 12 residues. Per germline, CDR1 MNHEY and CDR2 SVGAGI. The ends lost 8 bases at V and 13 bases at J; junction bases unmatched: 8. The CDR3 nucleotides are TGTGCCAGCGGACCGGGACAGGGGGCACCCACCTTC. It specifies CASGPGQGAPTF.

The J gene is TRBJ1-1, the V gene TRBV5-1, with D maybe TRBD1 (6 bases). V gave up 2 bases and J gave up 7 bases, with 12 bases separating them. CDR1 is SGHRS and CDR2 is YFSETQ in the germline V gene. The CDR3 is made up of 13 amino acids. The CDR3 DNA reads TGCGCCAGCAGCTTACAGGGTGCCCTTGAAGCTTTCTTT. It specifies CASSLQGALEAFF.

The chain joins TRBV19 to TRBJ1-1; maybe TRBD1 (5 bases). Germline V gives CDR1 LNHDA, CDR2 SQIVND (reference sequence). The CDR3 sequence is 14 residues long. The germline V and J ends were trimmed by 2 bases and 4 bases, with 11 bases remaining between them. In nucleotides, the CDR3 is TGTGCCAGTAGTATATTCGGGGGTGGCACTGAAGCTTTCTTT. Encoded protein: CASSIFGGGTEAFF.

The chain joins TRBV5-4 to TRBJ2-1; 7 positions agree with TRBD1. Germline CDR1 and CDR2: SGHNT and YYREEE (reference sequence). V shed 4 bases and J 3 bases; nucleotides not matched to a gene: 7. The CDR3 runs 15 residues. The CDR3 nucleotides read TGTGCCAGCAGCGACACAGGGGATTTCTACAATGAGCAGTTCTTC. It specifies CASSDTGDFYNEQFF.

The chain couples TRBV5-1 to TRBJ1-2; D gene uncertain. V lost 4 bases to trimming and J lost 8 bases, with 15 bases between them. The CDR3 has 13 residues. Germline CDR1 SGHRS, CDR2 YFSETQ. This CDR3 reads CASSPDTSSGYTF. The DNA for the CDR3 is TGCGCCAGCAGCCCCGACACGTCGTCCGGCTACACCTTC.